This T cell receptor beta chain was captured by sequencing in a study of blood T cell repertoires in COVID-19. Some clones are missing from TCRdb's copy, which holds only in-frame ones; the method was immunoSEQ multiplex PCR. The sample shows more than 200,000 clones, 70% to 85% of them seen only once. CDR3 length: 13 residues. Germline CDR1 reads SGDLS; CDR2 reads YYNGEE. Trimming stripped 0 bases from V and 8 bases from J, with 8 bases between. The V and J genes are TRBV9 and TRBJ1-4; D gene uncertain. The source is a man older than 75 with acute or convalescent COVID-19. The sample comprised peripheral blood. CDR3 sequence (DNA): TGTGCCAGCAGCGTAGGGGCAGACGAAAAACTGTTTTTT. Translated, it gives CASSVGADEKLFF.